The 30 T cell receptor beta chains reported below all come from one sample, sequenced in a study of Ad26.COV2.S vaccination and SARS-CoV-2 variants. Profiled with immunoSEQ multiplex PCR; TCRdb holds only in-frame clones, not every one. The data contain 360,000 or so clones, about 91% of them singletons. Described treatment: roughly 18 received Ad26.COV2.S at low or high dose, single or two shots; several received placebo; per-sample allocation not given. Repertoires come from day 63 after the first vaccine or placebo injection. The starting material was peripheral blood, obtained in a trial of Ad26.COV2.S vaccine versus placebo. The receptor source for this set is a person between 18 and 65 years old who received the Ad26.COV2.S COVID-19 vaccine or a placebo.

This chain links TRBV12-3 or TRBV12-4 with TRBJ1-1; D remains unclear. Between the trimmed V and J ends, which lost 7 bases and 3 bases, there was a span of 6 bases. This CDR3 comprises 11 residues. The CDR3 coding sequence is TGTGCCAGCACCTTGGACACTGAAGCTTTCTTT. Its translation: CASTLDTEAFF.

The chain joins TRBV7-8 to TRBJ1-2; D gene ambiguous. Germline-derived CDR1 and CDR2 are SGHVS and FQNEAQ. This CDR3 has 15 residues. Between the trimmed V and J ends, which lost 2 bases and 3 bases, there was a span of 13 bases. The CDR3: CASSLRPGFDYGYTF. The DNA of the CDR3 is TGTGCCAGCAGCTTAAGGCCGGGATTTGACTATGGCTACACCTTC.

This clone was counted once. The chain combines TRBV7-2 with TRBJ1-1, with 7 bases matching TRBD1. The J segment lost 6 bases and the V segment lost 5 bases, leaving 9 bases of the junction unmatched. The germline V gene encodes CDR1 SGHTA and CDR2 FQGNSA. The CDR3 totals 14 residues. The CDR3 spells CASSRTGQTPEAFF. For the CDR3, the DNA is TGTGCCAGCAGCCGGACAGGACAAACCCCTGAAGCTTTCTTT.

This clone was seen a single time. The genes are TRBV6-6 and TRBJ2-5, with D perhaps TRBD2 (6 bases). Trimming left V 6 bases short and J 1 base short, with 9 bases between. This CDR3 spans 13 amino acids. Per germline, CDR1 MNHNY and CDR2 SVGAGI (reference sequence). Here the CDR3 reads CASSRRVQETQYF. The DNA of the CDR3 is TGTGCCAGCAGCCGGAGGGTCCAAGAGACCCAGTACTTC.

The chain couples TRBV29-1 to TRBJ2-1, with no clear D. Trimming removed 7 bases from V and 4 bases from J, with 14 bases in between. Germline V gene data show CDR1 as SQVTM and CDR2 as ANQGSEA. This CDR3 region has 13 residues. The CDR3 bases are TGCAGCGCTGGAAGTCAGTCTTACAATGAGCAGTTCTTC. Its translation is CSAGSQSYNEQFF.

This clone was counted only a few times. V and J are TRBV29-1 and TRBJ2-2, with 11 bases fitting TRBD2. The V gene end was trimmed by 4 bases and the J gene end by 5 bases; junction bases not matched to a gene: 6. The length of the CDR3 is 15 residues. Germline CDR1 SQVTM, CDR2 ANQGSEA. The DNA for the CDR3 is TGCAGCGTTGCCTTGCTAGCGGGAGGAACCGGGGAGCTGTTTTTT. It translates to CSVALLAGGTGELFF.

This clone was picked up one time. The gene calls are TRBV7-7 and TRBJ2-3, with 8 bases matching TRBD1. CDR1 and CDR2 from the germline V gene are SSHAT and FNYEAQ (reference sequence). Unmatched junction bases numbered 7, after V lost 6 bases and J lost 5 bases. CDR3 size: 14 residues. CDR3 sequence reads: CASSEPGGLDTQYF. CDR3 DNA sequence: TGTGCCAGCAGTGAACCAGGGGGCCTAGATACGCAGTATTTT.

The rearrangement uses TRBV5-4 and TRBJ2-2, with D hard to call. Trimming shortened V by 1 base and J by 5 bases, and 6 bases separated the two germline ends. This CDR3 region has 13 residues. Germline CDR1 reads SGHNT; CDR2 reads YYREEE (reference sequence). CDR3 sequence: CASSLKGTGELFF. CDR3 DNA: TGTGCCAGCAGCTTGAAAGGGACCGGGGAGCTGTTTTTT.

The chain combines TRBV6-4 with TRBJ2-1, with no clear D. The CDR3 runs 15 residues. Trimming removed 2 bases at V and 4 bases at J, with 12 bases between. Germline V gene sequence: CDR1 MRHNA, CDR2 SNTAGT. The CDR3 spells CASSDIPAPYNEQFF. In nucleotides, the CDR3 is TGTGCCAGCAGTGACATCCCCGCCCCGTACAATGAGCAGTTCTTC.

The genes are TRBV10-2 and TRBJ2-4; D possibly uses TRBD1 or TRBD2 (6 bases each). Germline V CDR1 and CDR2: WSHSY, SAAADI. The CDR3 is made up of 13 amino acids. Trimming took off 5 bases at V and 6 bases at J, with 11 bases between the two ends. CDR3 loop: CASSHEGGNIQYF. CDR3 nucleotide sequence: TGCGCCAGCAGTCACGAGGGGGGAAACATTCAGTACTTC.

Concerning this clone: Other DNA sequences in the sample encode the same CDR3. CDR3 DNA: TGCGCCAGCAGCCAAGATCGCGGTTATGGCTACACCTTC. It translates to CASSQDRGYGYTF. This rearrangement joins TRBV4-1 to TRBJ1-2; D call uncertain. The CDR3 loop spans 13 amino acids. In germline, CDR1 is MGHRA, CDR2 YSYEKL. The V end was cut by 0 bases, the J end by 5 bases, with 7 bases between.

This clone was observed once. This same CDR3 is encoded by further DNA sequences in the sample. V gene TRBV29-1 combines with J gene TRBJ1-5; D call uncertain. This CDR3 comprises 13 residues. Germline CDR1 is SQVTM and CDR2 is ANQGSEA. The germline V and J ends were trimmed by 6 bases and 0 bases, with 9 bases remaining between them. The CDR3, as DNA: TGCAGCGTGTCCCGGGATAGCAATCAGCCCCAGCATTTT. As protein: CSVSRDSNQPQHF.

The J gene is TRBJ2-1, the V gene TRBV4-2; D tentatively reads TRBD1 or TRBD2 (5 bases each). The CDR3 consists of 17 residues. Trimming stripped 0 bases from V and 1 base from J, with 13 bases between. The germline gives CDR1 LGHNA, CDR2 YNFKEQ. This CDR3 reads CASSQDGGFNSYNEQFF. In DNA, the CDR3 is TGTGCCAGCAGCCAAGATGGGGGTTTTAATTCCTACAATGAGCAGTTCTTC.

The rearrangement links TRBV6-6 to TRBJ2-3, with D possibly being TRBD2 (5 bases). V was shortened by 4 bases and J by 4 bases, with 18 bases between the two germline ends. Germline V gene sequence: CDR1 MNHNY, CDR2 SVGAGI (reference sequence). This CDR3 contains 16 residues. The DNA for the CDR3 is TGTGCCAGCAGTTCCCGCAGAGCGGACTTCGCAGATACGCAGTATTTT. This translates into CASSSRRADFADTQYF.

The V gene is TRBV28, the J gene TRBJ2-5, with TRBD1 matching over 7 bases. The germline V gene encodes CDR1 MDHEN and CDR2 SYDVKM. After removal of 4 bases from V and 5 bases from J, the junction contained 19 bases not matched to a gene. This CDR3 has 18 residues. CDR3: CASSSSPTGVRLLETQYF. The CDR3, as DNA: TGTGCCAGCAGTTCCTCGCCCACAGGGGTGAGGCTGTTGGAGACCCAGTACTTC.

The chain carries TRBV28 and TRBJ1-5, with a weak D call TRBD1 (5 bases). The V end was cut by 6 bases, the J end by 6 bases, with 18 bases between. Germline V gene sequence: CDR1 MDHEN, CDR2 SYDVKM. The CDR3 consists of 15 residues. The CDR3 loop reads CASRPAGAGGQPQHF. The CDR3 DNA sequence: TGTGCCAGCAGACCCGCTGGGGCGGGCGGTCAGCCCCAGCATTTT.

This clone turned up a few times. The chain links TRBV12-3 or TRBV12-4 to TRBJ1-6; D is unresolved. This CDR3 is built from 13 residues. Between the trimmed V and J ends, which lost 5 bases and 8 bases, there was a span of 10 bases. Here the CDR3 DNA reads TGTGCCAGCAGTATAACTAGGGATTCACCCCTCCACTTT. This sequence encodes CASSITRDSPLHF.

The rearrangement uses TRBV5-6 and TRBJ1-5; D call uncertain. This CDR3 is 15 amino acids long. The germline V and J ends were trimmed by 4 bases and 1 base, with 12 bases remaining between them. In germline, CDR1 is SGHDT, CDR2 YYEEEE. The CDR3 sequence: CASSRGRGSNQPQHF. The CDR3 region has the DNA TGTGCCAGCAGCCGAGGCCGGGGAAGCAATCAGCCCCAGCATTTT.

The chain couples TRBV28 to TRBJ2-1; tentatively, D is TRBD2 (6 bases). Trimming shortened V by 4 bases and J by 8 bases, and 21 bases separated the two germline ends. Germline-derived CDR1 and CDR2 are MDHEN and SYDVKM. The CDR3 sequence is 16 residues long. CDR3: CASSSIDPLGGDEQFF. In nucleotides, the CDR3 is TGTGCCAGCAGTTCCATAGACCCCCTCGGGGGAGATGAGCAGTTCTTC.

CDR3 loop: CASSRVLSGSGADTQYF. For the CDR3, the DNA is TGTGCCAGCAGCCGGGTCCTTAGCGGGAGTGGGGCAGATACGCAGTATTTT. The chain carries TRBV28 and TRBJ2-3; TRBD2 agrees at 9 bases. The ends lost 6 bases at V and 4 bases at J; junction bases unmatched: 14. Per the germline V gene, CDR1 is MDHEN and CDR2 is SYDVKM. The CDR3 loop spans 17 amino acids.

The rearrangement joins TRBV6-5 to TRBJ2-5; TRBD1 matches 9 bases. V dropped 4 bases and J dropped 3; count of bases not matched to a gene: 6. CDR1 MNHEY and CDR2 SVGAGI come from the germline V gene. The CDR3 sequence is 15 residues long. In nucleotides, the CDR3 is TGTGCCAGCAGTTCCCCGGGACAGGGAAAAGAGACCCAGTACTTC. Its protein product is CASSSPGQGKETQYF.

V and J are TRBV5-1 and TRBJ2-3, with D tentatively TRBD2 (6 bases). V lost 0 bases and J 3 bases, leaving 11 bases between the germline ends. The CDR3 spans 15 residues. Germline CDR1 SGHRS, CDR2 YFSETQ. Written as DNA, the CDR3 is TGCGCCAGCAGCTTGGCGGGAGTTTCAACAGATACGCAGTATTTT. This gives the protein CASSLAGVSTDTQYF. The complete variable domain, with remaining parts taken from reference TRBV5-1 and TRBJ2-3, reads KAGVTQTPRYLIKTRGQQVTLSCSPISGHRSVSWYQQTPGQGLQFLFEYFSETQRNKGNFPGRFSGRQFSNSRSEMNVSTLELGDSALYLCASSLAGVSTDTQYFGPGTRLTVL.

This sequence joins TRBV27 and TRBJ1-6; 10 positions agree with TRBD1. This CDR3 comprises 15 residues. Trimming cost V 8 bases and J 8 bases; bases outside gene matches: 9. CDR1 and CDR2 (germline): MNHEY, SMNVEV (reference sequence). CDR3 amino acids: CASRPGTGEYSPLHF. CDR3 sequence (DNA): TGTGCCAGCCGCCCCGGGACAGGGGAGTATTCACCCCTCCACTTT.

The V gene is TRBV3-1 (or the pseudogene TRBV3-2), the J gene TRBJ2-1; 10 bases are shared with TRBD2. V gave up 1 base and J gave up 7 bases; unmatched junction bases: 4. CDR1 and CDR2 from the germline V gene are LGHDT and YNNKEL (reference sequence). The length of the CDR3 is 15 residues. This CDR3 reads CASSQVQREGNEQFF. As DNA, the CDR3 is TGTGCCAGCAGCCAAGTCCAGCGGGAGGGTAATGAGCAGTTCTTC.

The chain uses TRBV10-3 and TRBJ2-2; 7 nucleotides match TRBD1. Germline V gene lookup returns CDR1 ENHRY and CDR2 SYGVKD. Trimming took 0 bases from V and 2 from J; bases not matched to a gene: 3. This CDR3 has 16 amino acids. CDR3 sequence reads: CAISESGTENTGELFF. For the CDR3, the DNA is TGTGCCATCAGTGAGTCCGGGACAGAAAACACCGGGGAGCTGTTTTTT.

The chain uses TRBV7-9 and TRBJ2-1; D is possibly TRBD2 (6 bases). V dropped 1 base and J dropped 9 bases, with 13 bases sitting between them. Germline lookup yields CDR1 SEHNR and CDR2 FQNEAQ (reference sequence). The length of the CDR3 is 14 residues. CDR3 in DNA: TGTGCCAGCAGCTTAGGGGGACTCCCACGTGAGCAGTTCTTC. Its translation is CASSLGGLPREQFF.

The chain joins TRBV5-1 to TRBJ2-7, with TRBD1 matching over 10 bases. This CDR3 has 15 amino acids. J lost 7 bases, V lost 4 bases, and 11 bases had no gene match. Germline CDR1 SGHRS, CDR2 YFSETQ. DNA for the CDR3: TGCGCCAGCAGCCTAAGAGGGACAGGGGCCGGGGAGCAGTACTTC. It specifies CASSLRGTGAGEQYF.

V usage is TRBV11-3 and J usage is TRBJ1-6; D unresolved. Trimming took off 0 bases at V and 5 bases at J, with 5 bases between the two ends. The CDR3 is made up of 14 amino acids. CDR1 is SGHNT, CDR2 YENEEA, per germline. The CDR3 reads CASSLESNNSPLHF. In DNA form, the CDR3 reads TGTGCCAGCAGCTTAGAGTCTAATAATTCACCCCTCCACTTT. The variable domain in full, with the rest retrieved from reference TRBV11-3 and TRBJ1-6, is EAGVVQSPRYKIIEKKQPVAFWCNPISGHNTLYWYLQNLGQGPELLIRYENEEAVDDSQLPKDRFSAERLKGVDSTLKIQPAELGDSAVYLCASSLESNNSPLHFGNGTRLTVT.

The V and J genes are TRBV12-3 or TRBV12-4 and TRBJ2-1; no firm D call. This CDR3 is 11 amino acids long. The V and J ends lost 2 bases and 12 bases respectively, with 8 bases between them. The CDR3 DNA sequence: TGTGCCAGCAGTTTACCCCGCCTGCAGTTCTTC. It is translated as CASSLPRLQFF.

This clone was picked up a small number of times. V and J are TRBV4-1 and TRBJ2-2; 8 bases agree with TRBD1. The CDR3 totals 16 residues. The V and J ends lost 2 bases and 7 bases, in that order; junction bases with no gene match: 9. The germline CDR1 and CDR2 sequences are MGHRA and YSYEKL. CDR3 DNA: TGCGCCAGCAGCCAAAGGGCACAGGGGGGAAACGGGGAGCTGTTTTTT. Amino acid sequence: CASSQRAQGGNGELFF.